The TCR beta chain described here comes from a study of cytomegalovirus exposure and HLA in healthy donors. The study, taken as a whole, reports: About 150 TCR beta chains were listed as cytomegalovirus-associated. In the 120 or so validation repertoires, approximately 94% of cluster scores exceeded 0, per a later analysis.

This clone turned up a few times. Its specificity is not known. V lost 4 bases, J lost 1 base, and 14 bases lay in between. CDR3 length: 16 residues. CDR1 is MDHEN and CDR2 is SYDVKM in the germline V gene. Here immunoSEQ multiplex PCR was the method, and the copy in TCRdb shows in-frame clones only, minus some. The sample lists 150,000 to 200,000 clones, around 84% seen once, with approximately 15% in the top ten. V usage is TRBV28 and J usage is TRBJ1-5; D may be TRBD1 (5 bases). The receptor's source is a man aged 18 to 35 in good health and CMV-seropositive. The material sequenced was PBMCs. The CDR3 loop is CASSSGQGYSNQPQHF. In DNA, the CDR3 is TGTGCCAGCAGTTCAGGGCAGGGTTACAGCAATCAGCCCCAGCATTTT.